The 8 T cell receptor beta chains below were found in one sample sequenced in a study of cytomegalovirus exposure and HLA in healthy donors. With 60 Vbeta and 13 Jbeta primers, the PCR was carried out. Produced via immunoSEQ multiplex PCR; TCRdb's table is partial and in-frame only. The data contain roughly 86,000 clones, under 85% of them singletons. The material sequenced was PBMCs. The receptors originated from a man aged 50 or older in good health and CMV-seropositive.

V and J are TRBV5-5 and TRBJ1-2; 7 nucleotides agree with TRBD1. Germline V gene lookup returns CDR1 SGHKS and CDR2 YYEKEE (reference sequence). The CDR3 is 13 residues long. Germline trimming cut 4 bases from V and 7 bases from J; bases unmatched to any gene: 7. The CDR3 is CASSAQTGTGYTF. CDR3 coding DNA: TGTGCCAGCAGCGCACAGACAGGGACTGGCTACACCTTC.

This chain joins TRBV7-6 and TRBJ1-5; tentative D call: TRBD1 (5 bases). This CDR3 spans 13 amino acids. V gave up 5 bases and J gave up 4 bases, with 9 bases separating them. The germline CDR1 and CDR2 sequences are SGHVS and FNYEAQ. Here the CDR3 reads CASSVQENQPQHF. The CDR3 nucleotides read TGTGCCAGCAGCGTACAGGAAAATCAGCCCCAGCATTTT. Variable domain in full (rest from reference TRBV7-6 and TRBJ1-5): GAGVSQSPRYKVTKRGQDVALRCDPISGHVSLYWYRQALGQGPEFLTYFNYEAQQDKSGLPNDRFSAERPEGSISTLTIQRTEQRDSAMYRCASSVQENQPQHFGDGTRLSIL.

The chain joins TRBV30 to TRBJ2-5; TRBD1 agrees at 7 bases. The junction had 3 bases not matched to a gene; V was cut back by 3 bases and J by 2 bases. The length of the CDR3 is 13 residues. CDR1 is GTSNPN and CDR2 is SVGIG in the germline V gene (reference sequence). CDR3 DNA sequence: TGTGCCTGGAGCGGGACAGTACAAGAGACCCAGTACTTC. Translation gives CAWSGTVQETQYF.

This clone was detected only a few times. V and J are TRBV9 and TRBJ2-5; D gene uncertain. Germline V gives CDR1 SGDLS, CDR2 YYNGEE. Trimming pared 3 bases from V and 3 bases from J, leaving 12 bases between. The CDR3 spans 14 residues. In DNA form, the CDR3 reads TGTGCCAGCAGCGCGAGTATATCCGAAGAGACCCAGTACTTC. Protein sequence: CASSASISEETQYF.

The chain uses TRBV7-2 and TRBJ2-1; the D gene is possibly TRBD2 (6 bases). Trimming removed 5 bases from V and 6 bases from J, with 17 bases in between. There are 15 residues in the CDR3. Germline V CDR1 and CDR2: SGHTA, FQGNSA. The CDR3 loop reads CASSPAGTASNEQFF. The CDR3 DNA reads TGTGCCAGCAGCCCAGCAGGGACTGCCTCCAATGAGCAGTTCTTC.

The rearrangement links TRBV28 to TRBJ1-4; TRBD1 is a possible D gene (5 bases). This CDR3 has 12 amino acids. V lost 6 bases and J lost 5, with 7 bases in between. Per germline, CDR1 MDHEN and CDR2 SYDVKM. CDR3 sequence: CASRGENEKLFF. CDR3 DNA sequence: TGTGCCAGCAGAGGGGAAAATGAAAAACTGTTTTTT.

The chain links TRBV30 to TRBJ2-4; D possibly corresponds to TRBD2 (6 bases). Per the germline V gene, CDR1 is GTSNPN and CDR2 is SVGIG (reference sequence). The CDR3 spans 11 residues. The V end was cut by 5 bases, the J end by 7 bases, with 9 bases between. The CDR3 is CAWARGNIQYF. In nucleotides, the CDR3 is TGTGCCTGGGCACGGGGGAACATTCAGTACTTC.

The chain links TRBV9 to TRBJ2-7; TRBD1 matches 8 bases. Trimming cost V 0 bases and J 5 bases; bases outside gene matches: 4. The CDR3 loop spans 14 amino acids. In germline, CDR1 is SGDLS, CDR2 YYNGEE. The DNA for the CDR3 is TGTGCCAGCAGCGTAGCTAACAGGGGGGACGAGCAGTACTTC. This sequence encodes CASSVANRGDEQYF.